These 8 T cell receptor beta chains were sequenced from one sample in a study of T cells in Graves' hyperthyroidism and ophthalmopathy. TCR beta CDR3 sequences were amplified from RNA transcripts. A first-round RT-PCR of the TCR CDR3 used the HTBI primer set. TCRdb redid the calling of the multiplex PCR reads with MiXCR, one entry per CDR3 protein. This table has roughly 580,000 distinct CDR3 sequences, roughly 14% appearing once. The sequencing input was blood. All receptors come from a young woman with Graves' hyperthyroidism that later progressed to Graves' ophthalmopathy.

Many counts were recorded for this clonotype. The rearrangement joins TRBV19 to TRBJ2-7, with D perhaps assigned TRBD1 or TRBD2 (5 bases each). This CDR3 is 14 amino acids long. The V gene's germline CDR1 is LNHDA and CDR2 SQIVND (reference sequence). Trimming cost V 4 bases and J 3 bases, with 13 bases left between them. This chain's CDR3 is CASSSTGAGYEQYF. The DNA of the CDR3 is TGTGCCAGTAGTAGCACCGGGGCTGGCTACGAGCAGTACTTC.

This clonotype has just a few counts. The chain links TRBV30 to TRBJ1-3; perhaps TRBD1 as D (6 bases). V was trimmed by 1 base and J by 12 bases, leaving 13 bases between them. CDR3 length: 12 residues. The germline V gene encodes CDR1 GTSNPN and CDR2 SVGIG (reference sequence). The CDR3 loop reads CAWSAGDPHIYF. The CDR3 DNA follows: TGTGCCTGGAGTGCAGGGGATCCTCACATATATTTT.

The chain joins TRBV20-1 to TRBJ2-1; TRBD2 aligns across 14 bases. CDR1 is DFQATT and CDR2 is SNEGSKA in the germline V gene (reference sequence). J lost 5 bases, V lost 5 bases, and 8 bases had no gene match. This CDR3 has 16 amino acids. CDR3 sequence reads: CSAPPGLAGVNNEQFF. The CDR3 bases are TGCAGTGCTCCCCCGGGACTAGCGGGAGTGAACAATGAGCAGTTCTTC.

The chain has TRBV20-1 and TRBJ2-7, with 14 bases fitting TRBD2. The CDR3 length is 15 residues. The trim removed 6 bases at V and 5 bases at J, leaving 9 bases unmatched. Germline loops: CDR1 DFQATT, CDR2 SNEGSKA (reference sequence). Here the CDR3 DNA reads TGCAGTGCCCCGGGACTAGCGGGAGAGGTAAACGAGCAGTACTTC. Translating it yields CSAPGLAGEVNEQYF.

In this sample, this clonotype turned up a few times. V usage is TRBV10-3 and J usage is TRBJ1-6; D remains ambiguous. V was clipped by 7 bases and J by 5 bases, with 6 bases between them. The CDR3 is 12 amino acids. The germline V gene has CDR1 ENHRY and CDR2 SYGVKD. The CDR3 spells CAINSNNSPLHF. In nucleotides, the CDR3 is TGTGCCATCAATAGCAATAATTCACCCCTCCACTTT.

In regard to this clonotype: A much larger clone lies a single base off, so this may be a read error. V gene TRBV6-1 combines with J gene TRBJ2-1, with D possibly matching TRBD2 (6 bases). With 6 bases removed from V and 6 bases from J, the gap between germline ends came to 21 bases. The CDR3 contains 16 residues. CDR1 and CDR2 (germline): MNHNS, SASEGT. CDR3 loop: CASSPILGGVSNEQFF. In nucleotides, the CDR3 is TGTGCCAGCAGCCCAATACTCGGAGGGGTGAGCAATGAGCAGTTCTTC.

In this sample, this clonotype turned up many times. The chain has TRBV5-5 and TRBJ1-1; D perhaps matches TRBD1 (5 bases). Germline CDR1 SGHKS, CDR2 YYEKEE (reference sequence). The CDR3 consists of 15 residues. Trimming removed 1 base from V and 1 base from J, with 11 bases in between. The DNA for the CDR3 is TGTGCCAGCAGCTTGTTATCCGGGACGAACACTGAAGCTTTCTTT. The encoded protein is CASSLLSGTNTEAFF.

This clonotype was seen only a few times. The CDR3 DNA is TGTGCCAGCAGTCAACTTCCCTCGGGACAGGGTAACAATGAGCAGTTCTTC. It specifies CASSQLPSGQGNNEQFF. The chain links TRBV28 to TRBJ2-1; 9 nucleotides line up with TRBD1. The CDR3 loop spans 17 amino acids. Germline CDR1 MDHEN, CDR2 SYDVKM. V lost 5 bases to trimming and J lost 5 bases; unmatched junction nucleotides: 13.